Below are 30 T cell receptor beta chains sequenced from a single sample in a study of blood T cell repertoires in COVID-19. Sequencing used immunoSEQ multiplex PCR; TCRdb keeps in-frame clones, though not all of them. The table has approximately 7,000 clones, 88% seen once. The sample consisted of peripheral blood. The source is a human donor in a cohort sampled during active COVID-19.

The chain carries TRBV5-8 and TRBJ1-1, with 8 bases fitting TRBD1. Per germline, CDR1 SGHTS and CDR2 YDEGEE. The V gene end was trimmed by 9 bases and the J gene end by 5 bases; junction bases not matched to a gene: 6. This CDR3 is built from 12 residues. For the CDR3, the DNA is TGTGCCACCTCAGGGGGCCAGACTGAAGCTTTCTTT. It encodes CATSGGQTEAFF.

This sequence joins TRBV5-8 and TRBJ2-1; weak D call: TRBD2 (7 bases). Trimming cost V 1 base and J 9 bases, with 14 bases left between them. The CDR3 has 14 residues. Per the germline V gene, CDR1 is SGHTS and CDR2 is YDEGEE. CDR3 sequence reads: CASSLRGPGGEQFF. DNA of the CDR3: TGTGCCAGCAGCTTGCGGGGGCCGGGGGGTGAGCAGTTCTTC.

The genes are TRBV4-1 and TRBJ2-1, with 7 bases that match TRBD2. The J segment lost 2 bases and the V segment lost 3 bases, leaving 10 bases of the junction unmatched. Germline CDR1 MGHRA, CDR2 YSYEKL. This CDR3 contains 17 residues. As DNA, the CDR3 is TGCGCCAGCAGCCACACCCTTGGGAGGGCCACCTACAATGAGCAGTTCTTC. Translation: CASSHTLGRATYNEQFF.

The genes are TRBV4-1 and TRBJ1-2; tentatively, D is TRBD1 (6 bases). Trimming took off 0 bases at V and 9 bases at J, with 20 bases between the two ends. This CDR3 has 16 residues. The germline V gene has CDR1 MGHRA and CDR2 YSYEKL. For the CDR3, the DNA is TGCGCCAGCAGCCAAGATCACCCCCCCGGGGGGGCCCGCTACACCTTC. Protein product: CASSQDHPPGGARYTF.

This chain uses TRBV7-6 with TRBJ2-7, with D hard to call. V lost 5 bases, J lost 2 bases, and 7 bases lay in between. This CDR3 region has 12 residues. Germline CDR1 is SGHVS and CDR2 is FNYEAQ. This chain's CDR3 is CASSPVPYEQYF. The CDR3 bases are TGTGCCAGCAGCCCCGTTCCCTACGAGCAGTACTTC.

V usage is TRBV12-3 or TRBV12-4 and J usage is TRBJ2-3, with D perhaps TRBD2 (6 bases). The length of the CDR3 is 12 residues. Trimming cost V 3 bases and J 11 bases, with 12 bases left between them. The DNA for the CDR3 is TGTGCCAGCAGTTTTTTGGGGGGTGGGCAGTATTTT. It yields the protein CASSFLGGGQYF.

This sequence joins TRBV18 and TRBJ1-6; D is unclear. The CDR3 sequence is 13 residues long. In germline, CDR1 is KGHSH, CDR2 LQKENI. Trimming took off 3 bases at V and 6 bases at J, with 6 bases between the two ends. CDR3 nucleotides: TGTGCCAGCTCACCGGCACGTAATTCACCCCTCCACTTT. It specifies CASSPARNSPLHF.

The gene calls are TRBV7-2 and TRBJ1-1, with a tentative D call TRBD1 (5 bases). Germline V gene sequence: CDR1 SGHTA, CDR2 FQGNSA. The CDR3 length is 13 residues. Trimming left V 5 bases short and J 5 bases short, with 12 bases between. CDR3 bases: TGTGCCAGCAGCGAAGGGGTTTTGACTGAAGCTTTCTTT. Its protein product is CASSEGVLTEAFF.

This sequence joins TRBV29-1 and TRBJ2-2, with D maybe TRBD1 (5 bases). V shed 4 bases and J shed 2 bases, with 11 bases lying between them. The CDR3 spans 14 residues. Germline CDR1 and CDR2: SQVTM and ANQGSEA. This chain's CDR3 is CSVVTVTNTGELFF. In DNA, the CDR3 is TGCAGCGTTGTGACAGTCACCAACACCGGGGAGCTGTTTTTT.

The genes are TRBV4-2 and TRBJ2-1, with 13 bases identical to TRBD2. Germline V gives CDR1 LGHNA, CDR2 YNFKEQ. CDR3 length equals 16 residues. V was pared by 4 bases and J by 8 bases, with 8 bases of the junction left unmatched. The CDR3 DNA follows: TGTGCCAGCAGCCGCACCACTAGCGGGGGGGCGGATGAGCAGTTCTTC. Translating gives CASSRTTSGGADEQFF.

This chain uses TRBV18 with TRBJ2-6; 7 nucleotides line up with TRBD1. Trimming took 5 bases from V and 6 from J; bases not matched to a gene: 10. There are 16 residues in the CDR3. Germline CDR1 is KGHSH and CDR2 is LQKENI. The CDR3 DNA reads as TGTGCCAGCTCAAATGACAGGGTCGCTGCGGCCAACGTCCTGACTTTC. Amino acid sequence: CASSNDRVAAANVLTF.

The chain links TRBV5-1 to TRBJ2-7, with TRBD1 identical over 8 bases. Germline trimming cut 0 bases from V and 3 bases from J; bases unmatched to any gene: 5. The germline V gene has CDR1 SGHRS and CDR2 YFSETQ. The CDR3 runs 15 residues. The CDR3 DNA is TGCGCCAGCAGCTTGGTCCACAGGGGGTTCTACGAGCAGTACTTC. Protein sequence: CASSLVHRGFYEQYF.

The V call is TRBV12-3 or TRBV12-4, the J call TRBJ1-1; unclear D gene. CDR3 length: 11 amino acids. Trimming cost V 6 bases and J 2 bases, with 4 bases left between them. CDR3 residues: CASSQNTEAFF. DNA for the CDR3: TGTGCCAGCAGCCAAAACACTGAAGCTTTCTTT.

In this sample, this clone turned up a few times. V usage is TRBV20-1 and J usage is TRBJ2-3, with TRBD2 matching over 11 bases. The CDR3 has 16 amino acids. The germline V gene has CDR1 DFQATT and CDR2 SNEGSKA (reference sequence). V gave up 3 bases and J gave up 1 base; unmatched junction bases: 6. Here the CDR3 reads CSASFSGRAGTDTQYF. CDR3 sequence (DNA): TGCAGTGCTAGTTTTAGCGGGAGGGCCGGCACAGATACGCAGTATTTT.

The chain carries TRBV5-1 and TRBJ1-1; tentative D call: TRBD1 (6 bases). The V end was cut by 5 bases, the J end by 5 bases, with 16 bases between. CDR1 SGHRS and CDR2 YFSETQ come from the germline V gene. The CDR3 runs to 14 residues. The chain's CDR3 is CASRPWGPGTEAFF. CDR3 nucleotides: TGCGCCAGCAGGCCGTGGGGGCCTGGGACTGAAGCTTTCTTT.

This clone appeared once. V usage is TRBV10-3 and J usage is TRBJ1-2; 10 bases match TRBD1. Germline lookup yields CDR1 ENHRY and CDR2 SYGVKD. V lost 2 bases, J lost 7 bases, and 7 bases stayed unmatched. The CDR3 runs to 15 residues. The CDR3 coding sequence is TGTGCCATCAGTGAGGGGGACAGGGGAGCTATTGGCTACACCTTC. Amino acid sequence: CAISEGDRGAIGYTF.

The chain recombines TRBV28 with TRBJ1-5; 10 bases line up with TRBD1. Germline lookup yields CDR1 MDHEN and CDR2 SYDVKM. This CDR3 is built from 17 residues. Trimming cost V 3 bases and J 3 bases; bases outside gene matches: 8. CDR3 amino acids: CASSFSGTGVPNQPQHF. Here the CDR3 DNA reads TGTGCCAGCAGTTTCTCCGGGACAGGGGTACCCAATCAGCCCCAGCATTTT.

This chain links TRBV6-2 or TRBV6-3 with TRBJ2-7, with 12 bases lining up with TRBD2. Germline V CDR1 and CDR2: MNHEY, SVGEGT. The CDR3 is 15 residues long. The V gene end was trimmed by 2 bases and the J gene end by 4 bases; junction bases not matched to a gene: 3. The CDR3 sequence: CASSYRTSGKYEQYF. The CDR3 region has the DNA TGTGCCAGCAGTTACAGGACTAGCGGGAAATACGAGCAGTACTTC.

The rearrangement links TRBV6-5 to TRBJ1-2, with a tentative D call TRBD1 (6 bases). Germline V gene lookup returns CDR1 MNHEY and CDR2 SVGAGI. The CDR3 totals 13 residues. Trimming stripped 5 bases from V and 8 bases from J, with 15 bases between. The CDR3 DNA reads TGTGCCAGCAGTCCTAACAGGGTGGGCGGCTACACCTTC. Translation: CASSPNRVGGYTF.

V usage is TRBV6-5 and J usage is TRBJ2-7, with D possibly matching TRBD1 (5 bases). Trimming stripped 5 bases from V and 2 bases from J, with 10 bases between. The CDR3 is 13 amino acids. CDR1 MNHEY and CDR2 SVGAGI come from the germline V gene. The CDR3 bases are TGTGCCAGCAGTCAACCAGGGACCTACGAGCAGTACTTC. It codes for CASSQPGTYEQYF.

This chain connects TRBV7-2 to TRBJ2-1, with 9 bases fitting TRBD2. V was clipped by 3 bases and J by 4 bases; unmatched bases: 7. Germline V gene data show CDR1 as SGHTA and CDR2 as FQGNSA. The CDR3 loop spans 16 amino acids. The CDR3 DNA is TGTGCCAGCAGCTTTCAGCGGGGGGTCGTGTACAATGAGCAGTTCTTC. This gives the protein CASSFQRGVVYNEQFF.

The J gene is TRBJ2-2, the V gene TRBV7-8; D ambiguous. Germline values: CDR1 SGHVS, CDR2 FQNEAQ. Between the trimmed V and J ends, which lost 1 base and 7 bases, there was a span of 7 bases. The length of the CDR3 is 13 residues. CDR3 region: CASSLVYSGELFF. The CDR3 DNA sequence: TGTGCCAGCAGCTTAGTGTACAGCGGGGAGCTGTTTTTT.

The gene calls are TRBV5-4 and TRBJ1-3; D not resolved. Germline V gene lookup returns CDR1 SGHNT and CDR2 YYREEE (reference sequence). The CDR3 length is 16 residues. Trimming removed 4 bases from V and 3 bases from J, with 17 bases in between. The CDR3 sequence: CASSPAERGVGNTIYF. CDR3 DNA sequence: TGTGCCAGCAGCCCCGCAGAACGAGGTGTTGGAAACACCATATATTTT.

The count of this clone is one. V is TRBV14 and J is TRBJ1-6; 7 bases fit TRBD1. Germline values: CDR1 SGHDN, CDR2 FVKESK. The J segment lost 4 bases and the V segment lost 4 bases, leaving 10 bases of the junction unmatched. This CDR3 spans 17 amino acids. The CDR3 DNA reads as TGTGCCAGCAGCCGACGACAGGGATCGGAATATAATTCACCCCTCCACTTT. Translated: CASSRRQGSEYNSPLHF.

This chain connects TRBV5-1 to TRBJ2-2, with 7 positions matching TRBD1. With 4 bases clipped from V and 5 bases from J, the junction kept 2 bases outside the gene matches. This CDR3 contains 13 residues. Germline CDR1 SGHRS, CDR2 YFSETQ. The CDR3 protein is CASSPTGTGELFF. DNA for the CDR3: TGCGCCAGCAGCCCGACAGGGACCGGGGAGCTGTTTTTT.

About this clone: Germline is not matched at one junction end, which may reflect a read error. This chain links TRBV11-1 with TRBJ2-4; D unclear. Per the germline V gene, CDR1 is SGHAT and CDR2 is FQDESV (reference sequence). This CDR3 spans 12 amino acids. CDR3 sequence (DNA): TGTGCCAGCAGCGACGACTTGGTCCCGAGGAACTTC. Residues: CASSDDLVPRNF.

The gene calls are TRBV18 and TRBJ1-4, with a tentative D call TRBD1 (5 bases). The CDR3 has 14 residues. In germline, CDR1 is KGHSH, CDR2 LQKENI. Trimming removed 6 bases at V and 7 bases at J, with 15 bases between. This chain's CDR3 is CASSRDFGLEKLFF. The CDR3 coding sequence is TGTGCCAGCTCGAGGGACTTTGGGCTTGAAAAACTGTTTTTT.

J is TRBJ2-3 and V is TRBV4-3, with 10 bases matching TRBD2. Germline lookup yields CDR1 LGHNA and CDR2 YSLEER. The CDR3 is 15 residues long. V trimming: 4 bases; J trimming: 0 bases; junction bases outside the gene matches: 1. The CDR3 sequence is CASSPTSGSTDTQYF. The CDR3, as DNA: TGCGCCAGCAGCCCGACTAGCGGGAGCACAGATACGCAGTATTTT.

The V call is TRBV28, the J call TRBJ2-5; TRBD2 might be the D (5 bases). The germline V gene encodes CDR1 MDHEN and CDR2 SYDVKM. There are 14 residues in the CDR3. Trimming removed 2 bases from V and 6 bases from J, with 13 bases in between. The DNA of the CDR3 is TGTGCCAGCAGTTTACCCGGACTGGGAAAGACCCAGTACTTC. Encoded protein: CASSLPGLGKTQYF.

This clone was found once. The CDR3 bases are TGTGCCAGCACCCCACTACAGGGGGCCGGGGAGCTGTTTTTT. This gives the protein CASTPLQGAGELFF. This chain links TRBV6-6 with TRBJ2-2; TRBD1 aligns across 8 bases. The CDR3 runs to 14 residues. Germline V gene sequence: CDR1 MNHNY, CDR2 SVGAGI (reference sequence). Trimming took 7 bases from V and 6 from J; bases not matched to a gene: 7.